This T cell receptor (beta chain) was recovered during a study of OX40 agonist ivuxolimab in advanced cancers. For the study at large: The mean age was roughly 60 years, ranging from about 20 to 90, with less than 90% of participants male. Participants could have had prior anti-PD-1, anti-PD-L1 or anti-CTLA-4 therapy, and around 40% had some.

Germline CDR1 SGHRS, CDR2 YFSETQ. Trimming cost V 3 bases and J 6 bases, with 10 bases left between them. This CDR3 is built from 13 residues. The study sampled blood at baseline, cycle 4 day 1, and cycle 7 day 1. Data came from immunoSEQ multiplex PCR; TCRdb stores just in-frame clones and leaves some out. The top ten clones hold under 20% of a sample with approximately 55,000 clones, roughly 90% of them seen once. The chain couples TRBV5-1 to TRBJ2-1; D is unclear. The sequenced sample was CD4+ or CD8+ T cells sorted from blood, obtained in a trial of the OX40 agonist ivuxolimab. The receptor was derived from an adult with an advanced solid tumor such as melanoma, head and neck, liver or kidney cancer. The CDR3 here is CASSSGRSNEQFF. CDR3 in DNA: TGCGCCAGCAGCTCAGGCCGCAGCAATGAGCAGTTCTTC. The complete variable domain, with remaining parts taken from reference TRBV5-1 and TRBJ2-1, reads KAGVTQTPRYLIKTRGQQVTLSCSPISGHRSVSWYQQTPGQGLQFLFEYFSETQRNKGNFPGRFSGRQFSNSRSEMNVSTLELGDSALYLCASSSGRSNEQFFGPGTRLTVL.